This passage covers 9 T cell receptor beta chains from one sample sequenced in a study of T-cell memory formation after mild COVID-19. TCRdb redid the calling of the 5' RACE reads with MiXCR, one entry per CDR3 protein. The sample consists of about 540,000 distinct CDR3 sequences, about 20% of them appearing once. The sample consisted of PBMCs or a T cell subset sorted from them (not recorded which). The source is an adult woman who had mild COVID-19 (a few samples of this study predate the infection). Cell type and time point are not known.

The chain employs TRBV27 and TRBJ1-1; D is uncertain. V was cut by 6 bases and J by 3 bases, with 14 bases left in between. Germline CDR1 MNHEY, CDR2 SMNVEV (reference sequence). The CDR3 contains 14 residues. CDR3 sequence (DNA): TGTGCCAGCAGCCGCGGAATACTATACACTGAAGCTTTCTTT. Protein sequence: CASSRGILYTEAFF.

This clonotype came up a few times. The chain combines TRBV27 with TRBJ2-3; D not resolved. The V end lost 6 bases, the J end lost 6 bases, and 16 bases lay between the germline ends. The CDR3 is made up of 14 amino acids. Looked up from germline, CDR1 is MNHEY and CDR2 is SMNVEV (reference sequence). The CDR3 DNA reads TGTGCCAGCAGCCAAGTGGCGTACGTGGATACGCAGTATTTT. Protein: CASSQVAYVDTQYF.

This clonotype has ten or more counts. DNA of the CDR3: TGTGCCAGCAGCCCCGGCCCAGGAGCTAGCACAGATACGCAGTATTTT. Translation: CASSPGPGASTDTQYF. This sequence joins TRBV5-6 and TRBJ2-3, with no clear D. V was shortened by 4 bases and J by 0 bases, with 15 bases between the two germline ends. The germline gives CDR1 SGHDT, CDR2 YYEEEE. The CDR3 has 16 residues.

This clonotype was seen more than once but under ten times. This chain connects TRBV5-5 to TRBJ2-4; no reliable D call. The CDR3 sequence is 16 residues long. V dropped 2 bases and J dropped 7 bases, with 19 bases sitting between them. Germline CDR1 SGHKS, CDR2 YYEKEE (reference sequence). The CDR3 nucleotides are TGTGCCAGCAGCTTTGGTCCCACTGGAATGAGGAACATTCAGTACTTC. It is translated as CASSFGPTGMRNIQYF.

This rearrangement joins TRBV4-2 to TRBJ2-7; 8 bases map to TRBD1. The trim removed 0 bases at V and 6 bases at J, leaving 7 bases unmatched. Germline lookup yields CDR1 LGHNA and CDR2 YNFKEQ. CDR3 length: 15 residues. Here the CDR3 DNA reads TGTGCCAGCAGCCAAGATCGGCAGGGGGCGGGCGAGCAGTACTTC. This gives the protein CASSQDRQGAGEQYF.

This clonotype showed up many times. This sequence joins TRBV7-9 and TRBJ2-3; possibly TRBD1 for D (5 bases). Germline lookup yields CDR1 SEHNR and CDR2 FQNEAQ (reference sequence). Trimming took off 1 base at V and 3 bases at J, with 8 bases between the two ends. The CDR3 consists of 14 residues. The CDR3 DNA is TGTGCCAGCAGCTTAGTATCAGGGACAGATACGCAGTATTTT. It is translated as CASSLVSGTDTQYF.

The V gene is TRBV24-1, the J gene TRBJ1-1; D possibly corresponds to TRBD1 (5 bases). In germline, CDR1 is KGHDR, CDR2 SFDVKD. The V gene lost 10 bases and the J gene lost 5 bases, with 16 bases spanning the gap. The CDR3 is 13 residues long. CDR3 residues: CATQRGGGTEAFF. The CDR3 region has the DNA TGTGCCACACAAAGGGGAGGAGGAACTGAAGCTTTCTTT.

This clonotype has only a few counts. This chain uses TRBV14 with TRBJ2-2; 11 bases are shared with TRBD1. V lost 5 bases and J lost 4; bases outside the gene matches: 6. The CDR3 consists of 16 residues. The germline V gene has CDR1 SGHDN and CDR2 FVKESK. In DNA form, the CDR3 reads TGTGCCAGCAGCACCGGACAGGGGGCCCTCACCGGGGAGCTGTTTTTT. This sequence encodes CASSTGQGALTGELFF. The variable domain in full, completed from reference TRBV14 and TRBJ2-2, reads EAGVTQFPSHSVIEKGQTVTLRCDPISGHDNLYWYRRVMGKEIKFLLHFVKESKQDESGMPNNRFLAERTGGTYSTLKVQPAELEDSGVYFCASSTGQGALTGELFFGEGSRLTVL.

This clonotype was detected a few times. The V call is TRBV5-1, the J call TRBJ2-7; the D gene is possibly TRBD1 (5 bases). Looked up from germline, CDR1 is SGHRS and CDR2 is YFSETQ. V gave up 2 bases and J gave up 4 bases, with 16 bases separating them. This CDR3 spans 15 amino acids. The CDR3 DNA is TGCGCCAGCAGCTTATTCGCAGGGATCGGGTACGAGCAGTACTTC. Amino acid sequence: CASSLFAGIGYEQYF.